A selection of T cell receptor beta chains follows, all from one sample in a study of blood T cell repertoires in COVID-19. The method was immunoSEQ multiplex PCR; TCRdb's version includes in-frame clones alone and lacks a portion of them. The data contain about 73,000 clones, roughly four fifths of them singletons. The sequenced material came from peripheral blood. The receptors here all came from an older woman with acute or convalescent COVID-19. Both conserved end residues are part of each CDR3. The D gene is left open where the match is weak. Only some rows state a clone size, as once, few, many or a class for expanded clones.

size	V	J	D	CDR3	DNA
once	TRBV6-1	TRBJ2-2	TRBD2	CASSELGGAGELFF	TGTGCCAGCAGTGAATTGGGGGGGGCCGGGGAGCTGTTTTTT
NA	TRBV6-5	TRBJ2-3	NA	CASRVEDTQYF	TGTGCCAGCAGGGTGGAGGATACGCAGTATTTT
NA	TRBV9	TRBJ1-1	NA	CASSAAGENTEAFF	TGTGCCAGCAGCGCGGCGGGGGAGAACACTGAAGCTTTCTTT
few	TRBV6-5	TRBJ1-5	TRBD1	CASGSRGDQPQHF	TGTGCCAGCGGAAGCAGGGGGGATCAGCCCCAGCATTTT
NA	TRBV27	TRBJ1-2	NA	CASSLLQGVGYTF	TGTGCCAGCAGTTTGCTCCAGGGTGTAGGCTACACCTTC
NA	TRBV10-3	TRBJ2-7	NA	CAISESTGAYYEQYF	TGTGCCATCAGTGAGTCTACGGGAGCGTACTACGAGCAGTACTTC
NA	TRBV9	TRBJ2-1	TRBD1	CASSPWTGYNEQFF	TGTGCCAGCAGCCCCTGGACAGGGTATAATGAGCAGTTCTTC
NA	TRBV2	TRBJ2-3	TRBD1	CASSVRSGTGGTDTQYF	TGTGCCAGCAGTGTCCGGTCAGGGACAGGGGGAACAGATACGCAGTATTTT
few	TRBV7-2	TRBJ2-3	TRBD1	CASSWPRGRVTDTQYF	TGTGCCAGCAGCTGGCCGAGGGGGCGCGTTACAGATACGCAGTATTTT
NA	TRBV3-1/TRBV3-2	TRBJ2-7	TRBD1	CASSLGQGAMYEQYF	TGTGCCAGCAGCCTCGGACAGGGGGCTATGTACGAGCAGTACTTC
NA	TRBV21-1	TRBJ2-3	NA	CASSKVNRGRHF	TGTGCCAGCAGCAAAGTGAACAGGGGACGGCATTTT
NA	TRBV6-5	TRBJ1-5	NA	CASSYGRNQPQHF	TGTGCCAGCAGTTACGGCCGTAATCAGCCCCAGCATTTT
NA	TRBV19	TRBJ2-3	TRBD2	CASTYGGGQGTDTQYF	TGTGCCAGTACCTACGGCGGGGGGCAGGGCACAGATACGCAGTATTTT
NA	TRBV5-1	TRBJ1-3	TRBD1	CASSRGQAIEGNTIYF	TGCGCCAGCAGCCGCGGACAGGCGATAGAAGGAAACACCATATATTTT
NA	TRBV6-5	TRBJ1-2	TRBD1	CASRPGTGAAWGYTF	TGTGCCAGCAGGCCCGGGACAGGGGCCGCTTGGGGCTACACCTTC
NA	TRBV4-1	TRBJ1-3	NA	CASSQGGTYGNTIYF	TGCGCCAGCAGCCAAGGAGGGACATATGGAAACACCATATATTTT
NA	TRBV5-1	TRBJ1-3	TRBD1	CASSLGGTGSGNTIYF	TGCGCCAGCAGCTTGGGCGGGACAGGCTCTGGAAACACCATATATTTT
NA	TRBV30	TRBJ1-1	TRBD1	CAWSTRMTGRNTEAFF	TGTGCCTGGAGCACCCGGATGACAGGGAGGAACACTGAAGCTTTCTTT
NA	TRBV11-3	TRBJ2-2	NA	CASSLAGRENTGELFF	TGTGCCAGCAGCTTAGCGGGCAGGGAGAACACCGGGGAGCTGTTTTTT
NA	TRBV7-3	TRBJ2-2	TRBD2	CASSPGRADTGELFF	TGTGCCAGCAGCCCCGGGAGGGCGGACACCGGGGAGCTGTTTTTT
NA	TRBV14	TRBJ1-1	TRBD1	CASSQQTGTSAFF	TGTGCCAGCAGCCAACAGACAGGGACGTCGGCTTTCTTT
NA	TRBV6-1	TRBJ2-3	NA	CASSDWRTSPRRADTQYF	TGTGCCAGCAGTGATTGGAGGACGTCTCCGAGAAGGGCAGATACGCAGTATTTT
once	TRBV2	TRBJ1-5	NA	CASSALYRVDQPQHF	TGTGCCAGCAGTGCCCTATACAGGGTAGATCAGCCCCAGCATTTT
NA	TRBV19	TRBJ1-2	TRBD1	CASSTRHGTGYGYTF	TGTGCCAGTAGTACCCGTCACGGGACAGGGTATGGCTACACCTTC
NA	TRBV3-1/TRBV3-2	TRBJ1-5	NA	CASSPLKLGAPLNQPQHF	TGTGCCAGCAGCCCCTTGAAATTGGGGGCGCCTCTGAATCAGCCCCAGCATTTT
NA	TRBV27	TRBJ2-7	TRBD2	CASSLRPPASGGEYEQYF	TGTGCCAGCAGTTTACGGCCCCCTGCAAGCGGGGGGGAGTACGAGCAGTACTTC
few	TRBV12-3/TRBV12-4	TRBJ2-1	NA	CASSGDRQQFF	TGTGCCAGCAGTGGAGACAGACAGCAGTTCTTC
NA	TRBV3-1/TRBV3-2	TRBJ1-5	NA	CASSPGGNQPQHF	TGTGCCAGCAGCCCCGGTGGCAATCAGCCCCAGCATTTT